This T cell receptor beta chain is drawn from a study of blood T cell repertoires in COVID-19. Looking at the study overall: T cells, B-cell-depleted T cells, or PBMCs provided the cDNA or gDNA that served as material.

In the original workflow: From reference gene primer amplification, estimates of nucleated cell counts were derived. The repertoire was sequenced with immunoSEQ multiplex PCR; TCRdb's copy has only in-frame clones and lacks some. From that table come the V and J calls and clone size; the DNA was used to work out D and trimming. The sample gives tens of thousands of clones, approximately 88% of which show up once; about 9.4% is in the top ten. Those enrolled in Seattle joined during active infection and were followed longitudinally afterward. Germline-derived CDR1 and CDR2 are LNHNV and YYDKDF (reference sequence). The ends were cut back, 0 bases at V and 6 bases at J, with 14 bases in the middle. The CDR3 spans 15 residues.

The sequencing sample was made of peripheral blood. The sequence derives from a man aged 25-45 years with COVID-19, enrolled during active disease. The chain combines TRBV15 with TRBJ1-2, with D possibly TRBD1 on 5 matching bases. DNA of the CDR3: TGTGCCACCAGCAGAGAGAAGGGGCGAACGGATGGCTACACCTTC. Its protein product is CATSREKGRTDGYTF.